Described below is a single T cell receptor (beta chain) sequence and its context. Its target is unknown. This sample is drawn from a study of CXCR3-negative and CXCR3-positive naive CD8 T cells. With UMI labels, 5' RACE was used to prepare the TRB cDNA libraries. From the 5' RACE reads, TCRdb lists one entry per CDR3 protein and no DNA. The sample data list fewer than 65,000 distinct CDR3 sequences. Points from the study as a whole: Hydrophobicity was higher for TRB CDR3s found in CXCR3-positive naive cells than in CXCR3-negative naive cells.

CDR3 length equals 15 residues. Germline assignment: CDR1 SQVTM and CDR2 ANQGSEA. The chain has TRBV29-1 and TRBJ2-7; there is no DNA to check the TCRdb D call of TRBD1. The receptor was isolated from a human donor in good health. Some clones in this sample may be carry-over from other donors' samples. Sequencing was performed on naive CXCR3+ CD8+ T cells from blood. Subset specified: CD45RO-CCR7+CD27+CD95- naive CD8+ T cells expressing CXCR3 (TNR3+). CDR3 in amino acids: CSVEIGDRPLYEQYF.